Detailed here is one TCR beta chain. There were TCR beta CDR3 regions amplified from RNA transcripts. In the first-round RT-PCR of the TCR CDR3, the HTBI primer set was used. TCRdb reprocessed the multiplex PCR reads via MiXCR and lists one record per CDR3 protein. The sample carries some 300,000 distinct CDR3 sequences, roughly 17% recorded once. This specimen belongs to a study of T cells in Graves' hyperthyroidism and ophthalmopathy. Overall study: Before treatment of any kind, peripheral blood was taken at initial diagnosis.

Patients were aged 18 to 65, had disease duration under 2 months, and had newly diagnosed hyperthyroidism. The sequenced sample was blood. The sequence was obtained from a man younger than 45 with Graves' hyperthyroidism.

CDR3 loop: CASSLGTLAGGPTDTQYF. The CDR3, as DNA: TGTGCCAGCAGTTTGGGGACACTAGCGGGAGGTCCCACAGATACGCAGTATTTT. The chain employs TRBV12-3 or TRBV12-4 and TRBJ2-3; 12 bases agree with TRBD2. The CDR3 spans 18 residues. V lost 3 bases to trimming and J lost 2 bases; unmatched junction nucleotides: 9.